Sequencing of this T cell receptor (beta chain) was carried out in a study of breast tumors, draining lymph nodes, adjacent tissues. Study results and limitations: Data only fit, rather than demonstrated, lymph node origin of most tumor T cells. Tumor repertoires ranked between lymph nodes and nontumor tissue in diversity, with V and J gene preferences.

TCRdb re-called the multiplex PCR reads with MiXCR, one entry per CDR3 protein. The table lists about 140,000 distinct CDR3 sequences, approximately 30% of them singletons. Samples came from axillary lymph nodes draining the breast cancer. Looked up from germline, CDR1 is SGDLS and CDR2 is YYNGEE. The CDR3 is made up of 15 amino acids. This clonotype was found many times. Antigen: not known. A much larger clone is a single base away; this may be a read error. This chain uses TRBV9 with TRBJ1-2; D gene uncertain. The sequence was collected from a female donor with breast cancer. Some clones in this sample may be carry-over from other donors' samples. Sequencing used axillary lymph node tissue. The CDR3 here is CASSSIIEGAYGSTF. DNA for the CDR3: TGTGCCAGCAGCTCCATAATTGAAGGAGCTTATGGCTCCACCTTC.